This entry features one T cell receptor beta chain sequence. Researchers took RNA transcripts and amplified TCR beta CDR3 regions from them. Second-round multiplex PCR came after a first-round RT-PCR that employed HTBI primers. TCRdb used MiXCR to reprocess the multiplex PCR reads, holding one entry per CDR3 protein. The repertoire includes hundreds of thousands of distinct CDR3 sequences, less than 55% of them detected once, and roughly half sits in the top ten. This specimen comes from a study of Graves' ophthalmopathy and Graves' hyperthyroidism. Sequencing used peripheral blood. This TCR derives from an adult man with Graves' ophthalmopathy.

CDR3 DNA: TGTGCCAGCAGCTTAGCGCGGCAGTGGGGCGCGAACACCGGGGAGCTGTTTTTT. Translated: CASSLARQWGANTGELFF. The V gene is TRBV7-9, the J gene TRBJ2-2; D is perhaps TRBD1 (5 bases). Germline CDR1 is SEHNR and CDR2 is FQNEAQ (reference sequence). The CDR3 is 18 amino acids. V was pared by 0 bases and J by 0 bases, with 14 bases between.